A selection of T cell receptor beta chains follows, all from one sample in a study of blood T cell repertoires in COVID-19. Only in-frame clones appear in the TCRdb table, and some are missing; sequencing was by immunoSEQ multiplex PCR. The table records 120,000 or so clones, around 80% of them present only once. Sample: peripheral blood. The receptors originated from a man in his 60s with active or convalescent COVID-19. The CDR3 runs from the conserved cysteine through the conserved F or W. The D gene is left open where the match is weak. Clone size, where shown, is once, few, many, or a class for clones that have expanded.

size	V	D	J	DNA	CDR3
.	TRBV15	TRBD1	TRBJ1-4	TGTGCCACCAGCAGAGATGACAGGGGGGCTGAAAAACTGTTTTTT	CATSRDDRGAEKLFF
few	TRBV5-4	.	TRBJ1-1	TGTGCCAGCAGCTTGAAAGGGGTATTGAACACTGAAGCTTTCTTT	CASSLKGVLNTEAFF
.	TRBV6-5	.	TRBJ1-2	TGTGCCAGCAGCCGAAAAGGGGTCAACTATGGCTACACCTTC	CASSRKGVNYGYTF
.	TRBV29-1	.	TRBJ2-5	TGCAGCGGCGCCCAGGGGGGTCAAGAGACCCAGTACTTC	CSGAQGGQETQYF
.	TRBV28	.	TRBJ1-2	TGTGCCAGCAGTTCCGGGGAAAAGGGCTACACCTTC	CASSSGEKGYTF
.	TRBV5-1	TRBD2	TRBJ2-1	TGCGCCAGCAGCTTAATAGCGGGAGTTGGTGAGCAGTTCTTC	CASSLIAGVGEQFF
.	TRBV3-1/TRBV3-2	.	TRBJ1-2	TGTGCCAGCAGCCACCGTACAGGGCGGAACTATGGCTACACCTTC	CASSHRTGRNYGYTF
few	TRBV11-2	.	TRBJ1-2	TGTGCCAGCAGATCCGGGACTCTAAACTATGGCTACACCTTC	CASRSGTLNYGYTF
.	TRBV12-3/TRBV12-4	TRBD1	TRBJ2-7	TGTGCCAGTGCAGGGGGCCTTGACGAGCAGTACTTC	CASAGGLDEQYF
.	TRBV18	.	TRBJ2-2	TGTGCCAGCTCACCAGGGACAAACACCGGGGAGCTGTTTTTT	CASSPGTNTGELFF
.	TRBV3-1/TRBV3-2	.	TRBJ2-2	TGTGCCAGCAGCCCTCTTCAGAGGGCCGGGGAGCTGTTTTTT	CASSPLQRAGELFF
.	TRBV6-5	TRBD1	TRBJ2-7	TGTGCCACCAAGCCCGGACAGGGGGCGGGGGAGCAGTACTTC	CATKPGQGAGEQYF
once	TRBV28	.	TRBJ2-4	TGTGCCAGCAGTGATCCGGGTGAGGTCGGCAAAAACATTCAGTACTTC	CASSDPGEVGKNIQYF
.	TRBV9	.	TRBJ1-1	TGTGCCAGCAGCCTCATACTTGGGAGCACTGAAGCTTTCTTT	CASSLILGSTEAFF
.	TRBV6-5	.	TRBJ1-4	TGTGCCAGCCGCGGGACGGTTAATGAAAAACTGTTTTTT	CASRGTVNEKLFF
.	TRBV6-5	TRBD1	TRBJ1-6	TGTGCCAGCAGTTACTCGCCTGGACAGGGGAACTCACCCCTCCACTTT	CASSYSPGQGNSPLHF
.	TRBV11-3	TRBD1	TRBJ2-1	TGTGCCAGCAGCTTAAGACAGGGTAGAGATGAGCAGTTCTTC	CASSLRQGRDEQFF
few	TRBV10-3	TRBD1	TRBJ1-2	TGTGCCATCAGTGAGACAGGGGATGGCTACACCTTC	CAISETGDGYTF
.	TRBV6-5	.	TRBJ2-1	TGTGCCAGCGGTCGGGGGGCGGCTTTGTACAATGAGCAGTTCTTC	CASGRGAALYNEQFF
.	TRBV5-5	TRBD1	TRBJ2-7	TGTGCCAGCAGCTTGGGGACAGGGGATGGATACGAGCAGTACTTC	CASSLGTGDGYEQYF
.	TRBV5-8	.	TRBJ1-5	TGTGCCAGCAGCTTGAGGGGGGGGTGGCTGAACAATCAGCCCCAGCATTTT	CASSLRGGWLNNQPQHF
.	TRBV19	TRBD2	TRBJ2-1	TGTGCCAGTAGTACGAGTCCCGGGACTAGCCTGGAGTTCTTC	CASSTSPGTSLEFF
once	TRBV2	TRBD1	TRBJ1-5	TGTGCCAGCGGGAAGGACGGACAGGGGAATCAGCCCCAGCATTTT	CASGKDGQGNQPQHF
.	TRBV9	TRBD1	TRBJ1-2	TGTGCCAGCAGCGTAGCGCCGGGACAGGGTTCGGGTGGCTACACCTTC	CASSVAPGQGSGGYTF
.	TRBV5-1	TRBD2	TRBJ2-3	TGCGCCAGCAGCGGATTAGCGGGAGCAGAGACAGATACGCAGTATTTT	CASSGLAGAETDTQYF
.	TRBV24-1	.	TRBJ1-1	TGTGCCACCAGTGCTTCGCGGGGGGAGGGTACTGAAGCTTTCTTT	CATSASRGEGTEAFF
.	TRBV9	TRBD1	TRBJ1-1	TGTGCCAGCAGCTTCATCGACAGGGGCGGTAACACTGAAGCTTTCTTT	CASSFIDRGGNTEAFF
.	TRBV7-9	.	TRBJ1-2	TGTGCCAGCAGACAATCTAGGGGTGGTGGCTACACCTTC	CASRQSRGGGYTF
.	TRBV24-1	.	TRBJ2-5	TGTGCCACCAGTGATTCACGACGAGGGAAGTCAGAGACCCAGTACTTC	CATSDSRRGKSETQYF
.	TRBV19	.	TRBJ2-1	TGTGCCAGTAGCCCCGGCGGGACCTACAATGAGCAGTTCTTC	CASSPGGTYNEQFF
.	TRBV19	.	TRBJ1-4	TGTGCCAGTAGTATAGTCCGACAGTTAAATGAAAAACTGTTTTTT	CASSIVRQLNEKLFF
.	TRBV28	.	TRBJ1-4	TGTGCCAGCATCGGGGGACCACGGGGTGAAAAACTGTTTTTT	CASIGGPRGEKLFF
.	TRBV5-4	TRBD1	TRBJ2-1	TGTGCCAGCAGCTTGGTTGGGACAGGACACAATGAGCAGTTCTTC	CASSLVGTGHNEQFF
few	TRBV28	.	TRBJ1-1	TGTGCCATTATGAGGAACACTGAAGCTTTCTTT	CAIMRNTEAFF
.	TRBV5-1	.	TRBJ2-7	TGCGCCAGCAGCTTCCTCGGAGGTGGCTCCTCCTACGAGCAGTACTTC	CASSFLGGGSSYEQYF
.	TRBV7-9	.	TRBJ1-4	TGTGCCAGCAGCTTAGTAGATGGTAATGAAAAACTGTTTTTT	CASSLVDGNEKLFF
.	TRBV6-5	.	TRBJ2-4	TGTGCCAGCAGTTTACCGGGGAAGGCCAAAAACATTCAGTACTTC	CASSLPGKAKNIQYF
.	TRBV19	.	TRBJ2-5	TGTGCCAGTATGGGGGGACGTTGGGAGACCCAGTACTTC	CASMGGRWETQYF
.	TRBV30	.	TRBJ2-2	TGTGCCTGGAGTGCTCCGGGACTTAACACCGGGGAGCTGTTTTTT	CAWSAPGLNTGELFF
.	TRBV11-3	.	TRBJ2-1	TGTGCCAGCAGCCCGGGGACATTCGATGAGCAGTTCTTC	CASSPGTFDEQFF
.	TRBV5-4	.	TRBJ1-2	TGTGCCAGCAGGGGTGGACAGAGTAACTATGGCTACACCTTC	CASRGGQSNYGYTF
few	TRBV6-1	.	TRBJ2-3	TGTGCCAGCAGTGACGGGAGTGCAGGCACAGATACGCAGTATTTT	CASSDGSAGTDTQYF
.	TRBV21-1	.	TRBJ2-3	TGTGCCAGCAGCAAAGTGGGAGAGGACACAGATACGCAGTATTTT	CASSKVGEDTDTQYF